This is a list of T cell receptor beta chains from one sample in a study. TCRdb re-called the 5' RACE reads through MiXCR, storing one row per CDR3 protein. Counted here are approximately 57,000 distinct CDR3 sequences, about a fifth occurring once; the ten biggest clones make up about 2.9%. The sample taken for sequencing was tumor-infiltrating Tregs sorted from the breast tumor. The source is a female donor with breast cancer. Each CDR3 is given with its conserved first and last residue. A D gene is named only where the DNA matches it firmly. Clone size is stated in some rows and not others, as once, few, many or a class when expanded.

TRBV15	many	TRBJ2-2	-	TGTGCCACCAGCAGAGATCGACAAGTTGGGGAGCTGTTTTTT	CATSRDRQVGELFF
TRBV11-3	-	TRBJ1-1	-	TGTGCCAGCAGCTTAGGAGGGAACACTGAAGCTGTCTTT	CASSLGGNTEAVF
TRBV6-5	-	TRBJ1-1	-	TGTGCCAGCAGGCGGCAGATGAACACTGAAGCTTTCTTT	CASRRQMNTEAFF
TRBV12-3/TRBV12-4	once	TRBJ1-2	-	TGTGCCAGCGGACTGGACTATGGATGCACCTTC	CASGLDYGCTF
TRBV10-3	-	TRBJ1-1	-	TGTGCCATCAGTGATAGGCGATTCTCGGTTGAAGCTTTCTTT	CAISDRRFSVEAFF
TRBV30	-	TRBJ1-3	-	TGTGCCTGGAGGGTTAGCTCTGGAAACACCATATATTTT	CAWRVSSGNTIYF
TRBV6-1	many	TRBJ1-5	TRBD1	TGTGCCAGCACTGGGACAGGGGGCGGACAGCCCCAGCATTTT	CASTGTGGGQPQHF
TRBV5-1	few	TRBJ2-7	-	TGCGCCAGCAGCCGTCCCCCTACTAGGGAGCAGTACTTC	CASSRPPTREQYF
TRBV5-1	few	TRBJ1-1	-	TGCGCCAGTAACGGACAGCCGAACACTGAAGCTTTCTTT	CASNGQPNTEAFF
TRBV4-2	few	TRBJ1-2	TRBD1	TGTGCCAGCAGCCCGACAGGGGGCAATGGCTACACCTTC	CASSPTGGNGYTF
TRBV4-3	many	TRBJ2-1	-	TGCGCCAGCAGCCTCAACCCAGGGGATGAGCAGTTCTTC	CASSLNPGDEQFF
TRBV5-5	many	TRBJ2-3	-	TGTGCCAGCAGCTTCGGGGTAATCACAGATACGCAGTATTTT	CASSFGVITDTQYF
TRBV7-2	-	TRBJ1-6	-	TGTGCCAGCCTACGGGGGGAGGTAGCGAATTCACCCCTCCACTTT	CASLRGEVANSPLHF
TRBV30	few	TRBJ2-7	TRBD2	TGTGCCTGGACCTCGCCCCGGACTAGCGGGAGGCGCGAGCAGTACTTC	CAWTSPRTSGRREQYF
TRBV7-9	few	TRBJ1-1	TRBD1	TGTGCCAGCAGCTTTTACGGACAGGAGAAGAACACTGAAGCTTTCTTT	CASSFYGQEKNTEAFF
TRBV9	-	TRBJ2-2	TRBD1	TGTGCCAGCAGCGAACAGGGGGCGAACACCGGGGAGCTGTTTTTT	CASSEQGANTGELFF
TRBV6-2/TRBV6-3	-	TRBJ1-2	-	TGTGCCAGCAGTTACTCGGGAAGGATTAACTATGGCTACACCTTC	CASSYSGRINYGYTF
TRBV28	few	TRBJ2-2	-	TGTGCCAGCATGACCCAACAGACGAACACCGGGGAGCTGTTTTTT	CASMTQQTNTGELFF
TRBV24-1	-	TRBJ2-1	-	TGTGCCACCAGTGTGCAGGGTTATGAGCAGTTCTTC	CATSVQGYEQFF
TRBV6-5	-	TRBJ2-3	-	TGTGCCAGCGCGGGGGCGAACACAGATACGCAGTATTTT	CASAGANTDTQYF
TRBV5-1	-	TRBJ1-1	TRBD1	TGCGCCAGCAGCGGACAGGTCAGGGCCACTGAAGCTTTCTTT	CASSGQVRATEAFF
TRBV4-1	few	TRBJ1-4	TRBD1	TGCGCCAGTAACCACCCCGGGACAGGGAATGAAAAACTGTTTTTT	CASNHPGTGNEKLFF
TRBV7-9	-	TRBJ2-3	TRBD1	TGTGCCAGCAGCGATACAGGGGGCACAGATACGCAGTATTTT	CASSDTGGTDTQYF
TRBV19	once	TRBJ2-7	TRBD1	TGCGCCAGTAGTATAAGGACAGGGGCTTTCACCTACGAGCAGTACTTC	CASSIRTGAFTYEQYF
TRBV5-1	many	TRBJ2-5	TRBD1	TGCGCCAGCAGCCCGGCAGGGGGTAGGGAGACCCAGTACTTC	CASSPAGGRETQYF
TRBV7-7	-	TRBJ2-5	TRBD1	TGTGCTAGCAGCTTAGGGGGACAGGGGCCTCGGGAGACCCAGTACTTC	CASSLGGQGPRETQYF
TRBV7-2	few	TRBJ2-7	TRBD2	TGTGCCAGCAGCTCCCCTCGGGGGGGCTACGAGCAGTACTTC	CASSSPRGGYEQYF
TRBV4-1	many	TRBJ1-6	-	TGCGCCAGCAGCCAAGGCTCCTATAATTCACCCCTCCACTTT	CASSQGSYNSPLHF
TRBV30	-	TRBJ1-2	-	TGTGCCTGGAATCGGGGGGACTATTGCTACACCTTC	CAWNRGDYCYTF
TRBV20-1	-	TRBJ1-1	-	TGCAGTGCTGTCAGGGAGGTGGACACTGAAGCTTTCTTT	CSAVREVDTEAFF
TRBV28	-	TRBJ1-2	-	TGTGCCAGCAGTTCAGGAGTAGGCTATGGCTACACCTTC	CASSSGVGYGYTF
TRBV13	-	TRBJ1-1	-	TGTGCCAGCAGCCCAACCGTGGACACTGAAGCTTTCTTT	CASSPTVDTEAFF
TRBV24-1	-	TRBJ2-3	-	TGTGCCACCAGTGACCCCGGGTCCCGAGGAACAGATACGCAGTATTTT	CATSDPGSRGTDTQYF
TRBV12-3/TRBV12-4	few	TRBJ2-7	TRBD1	TGTGCCAGCAGTTTAGCGACAGGGGGCCCCTACGAGCAGTACTTC	CASSLATGGPYEQYF
TRBV30	few	TRBJ2-2	TRBD2	TGTGCCTGGAGGACTAGCGGGATACCCGGGGAGCTGTTTTTT	CAWRTSGIPGELFF
TRBV28	few	TRBJ2-5	-	TGTGCCAGCTCGACGGGGTCTAGGGGGACCCAGTACTTC	CASSTGSRGTQYF
TRBV6-5	few	TRBJ1-6	TRBD1	TGTGCCAGCAGTTACGACAGGGCGACAAATAATTCACCCCTCCACTTT	CASSYDRATNNSPLHF
TRBV28	-	TRBJ2-7	TRBD2	TGTGCCAGCAGCGGGACTAGCGGGGGGAAGCAGTACTTC	CASSGTSGGKQYF
TRBV10-3	-	TRBJ2-2	TRBD2	TGTGCCATCAGGCGAGCGGGAGGGCCGGACACCGGGGAGCTGTTTTTT	CAIRRAGGPDTGELFF
TRBV6-2/TRBV6-3	-	TRBJ1-1	-	TGTGCCAGCAGTTACCCGAAAGGGGCGCCGGCTTTCTTT	CASSYPKGAPAFF
TRBV29-1	few	TRBJ2-7	TRBD2	TGCAGCGTGCGGGAGTACGAGCAGTACTTC	CSVREYEQYF
TRBV7-8	-	TRBJ2-7	-	TGTGCCAGCAGCCCCCTCGACCTTTACAACTACGAGCAGTACTTC	CASSPLDLYNYEQYF